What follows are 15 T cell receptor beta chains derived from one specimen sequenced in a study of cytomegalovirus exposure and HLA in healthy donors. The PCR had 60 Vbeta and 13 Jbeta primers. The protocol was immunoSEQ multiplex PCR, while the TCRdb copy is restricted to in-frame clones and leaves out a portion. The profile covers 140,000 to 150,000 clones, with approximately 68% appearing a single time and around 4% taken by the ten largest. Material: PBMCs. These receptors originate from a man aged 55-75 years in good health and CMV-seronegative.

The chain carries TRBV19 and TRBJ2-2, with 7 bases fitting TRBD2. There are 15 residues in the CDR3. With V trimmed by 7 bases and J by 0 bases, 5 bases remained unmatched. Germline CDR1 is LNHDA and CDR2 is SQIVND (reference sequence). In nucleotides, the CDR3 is TGTGCCAGTAAGACCAGCGGGGCGAACACCGGGGAGCTGTTTTTT. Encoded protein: CASKTSGANTGELFF.

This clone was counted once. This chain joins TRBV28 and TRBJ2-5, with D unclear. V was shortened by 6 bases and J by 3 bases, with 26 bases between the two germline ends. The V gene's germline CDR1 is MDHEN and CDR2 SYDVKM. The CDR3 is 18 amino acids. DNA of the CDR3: TGTGCCAGCAGCTTACCTCTGGCGGCAATAAGTGAGGAAGAGACCCAGTACTTC. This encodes CASSLPLAAISEEETQYF.

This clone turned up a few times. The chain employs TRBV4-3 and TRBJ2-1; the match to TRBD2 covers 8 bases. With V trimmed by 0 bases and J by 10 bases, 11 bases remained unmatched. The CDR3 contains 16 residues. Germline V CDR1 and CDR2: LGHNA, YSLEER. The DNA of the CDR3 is TGCGCCAGCAGCCAAGATCCAGCGGGGGCCTTTGGAGAGCAGTTCTTC. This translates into CASSQDPAGAFGEQFF.

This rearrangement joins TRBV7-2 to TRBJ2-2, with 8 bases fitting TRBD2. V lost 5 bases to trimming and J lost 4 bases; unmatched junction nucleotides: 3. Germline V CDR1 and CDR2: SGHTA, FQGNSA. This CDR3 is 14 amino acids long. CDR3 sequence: CASSPGGGTGELFF. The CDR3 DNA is TGTGCCAGCAGCCCCGGGGGGGGCACCGGGGAGCTGTTTTTT.

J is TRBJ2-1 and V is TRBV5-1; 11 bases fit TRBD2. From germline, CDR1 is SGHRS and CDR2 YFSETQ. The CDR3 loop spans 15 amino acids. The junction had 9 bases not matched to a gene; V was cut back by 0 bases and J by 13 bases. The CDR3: CASSLAVGTSGTQFF. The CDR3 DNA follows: TGCGCCAGCAGCTTGGCCGTGGGGACTAGCGGTACTCAGTTCTTC.

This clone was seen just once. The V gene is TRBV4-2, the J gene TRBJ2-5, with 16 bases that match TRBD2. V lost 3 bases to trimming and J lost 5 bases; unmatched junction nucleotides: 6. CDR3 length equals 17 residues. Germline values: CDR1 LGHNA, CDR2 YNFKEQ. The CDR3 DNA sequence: TGTGCCAGCAGCCAGGGACTAGCGGGAGGGCCCGGGGAGACCCAGTACTTC. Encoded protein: CASSQGLAGGPGETQYF.

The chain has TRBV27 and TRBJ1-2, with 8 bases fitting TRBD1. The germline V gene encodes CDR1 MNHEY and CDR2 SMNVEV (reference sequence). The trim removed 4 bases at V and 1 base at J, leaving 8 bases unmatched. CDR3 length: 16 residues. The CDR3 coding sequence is TGTGCCAGCAGTTCACAAGGACAGGGCCTTAACTATGGCTACACCTTC. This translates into CASSSQGQGLNYGYTF.

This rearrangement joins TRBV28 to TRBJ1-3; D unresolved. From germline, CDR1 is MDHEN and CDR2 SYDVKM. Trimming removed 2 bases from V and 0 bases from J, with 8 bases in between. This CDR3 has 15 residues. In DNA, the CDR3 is TGTGCCAGCAGTTTACCCATTAGCTCTGGAAACACCATATATTTT. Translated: CASSLPISSGNTIYF.

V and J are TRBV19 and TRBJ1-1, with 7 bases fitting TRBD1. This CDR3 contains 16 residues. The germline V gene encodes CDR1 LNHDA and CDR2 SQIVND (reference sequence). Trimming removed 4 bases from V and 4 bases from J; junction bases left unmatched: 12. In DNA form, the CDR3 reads TGTGCCAGTAGTAGCCCTCATCGACAGGGAATCACTGAAGCTTTCTTT. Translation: CASSSPHRQGITEAFF.

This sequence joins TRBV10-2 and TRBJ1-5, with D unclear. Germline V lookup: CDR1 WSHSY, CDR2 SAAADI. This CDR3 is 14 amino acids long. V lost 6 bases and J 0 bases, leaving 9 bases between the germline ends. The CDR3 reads CASRATNSNQPQHF. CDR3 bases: TGCGCCAGCAGGGCCACAAATAGCAATCAGCCCCAGCATTTT.

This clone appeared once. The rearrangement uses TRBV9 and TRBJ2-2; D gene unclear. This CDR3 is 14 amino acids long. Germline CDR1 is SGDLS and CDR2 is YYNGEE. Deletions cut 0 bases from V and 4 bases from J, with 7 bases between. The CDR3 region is CASSVADSTGELFF. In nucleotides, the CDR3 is TGTGCCAGCAGCGTAGCTGATAGCACCGGGGAGCTGTTTTTT. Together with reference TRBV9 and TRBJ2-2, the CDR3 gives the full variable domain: DSGVTQTPKHLITATGQRVTLRCSPRSGDLSVYWYQQSLDQGLQFLIQYYNGEERAKGNILERFSAQQFPDLHSELNLSSLELGDSALYFCASSVADSTGELFFGEGSRLTVL.

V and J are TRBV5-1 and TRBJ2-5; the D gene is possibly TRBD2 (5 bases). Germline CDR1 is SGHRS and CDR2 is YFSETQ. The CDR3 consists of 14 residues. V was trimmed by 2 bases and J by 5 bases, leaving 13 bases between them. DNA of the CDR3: TGCGCCAGCAGCTTTTCCCGCCCGGGGGAGACCCAGTACTTC. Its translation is CASSFSRPGETQYF.

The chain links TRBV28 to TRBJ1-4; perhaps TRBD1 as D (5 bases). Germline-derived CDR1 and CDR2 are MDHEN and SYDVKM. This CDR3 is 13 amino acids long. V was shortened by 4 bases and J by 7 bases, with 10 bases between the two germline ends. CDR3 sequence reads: CASSSPGGEKLFF. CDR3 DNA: TGTGCCAGCAGTTCCCCGGGGGGTGAAAAACTGTTTTTT. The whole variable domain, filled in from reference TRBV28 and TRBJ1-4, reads DVKVTQSSRYLVKRTGEKVFLECVQDMDHENMFWYRQDPGLGLRLIYFSYDVKMKEKGDIPEGYSVSREKKERFSLILESASTNQTSMYLCASSSPGGEKLFFGSGTQLSVL.

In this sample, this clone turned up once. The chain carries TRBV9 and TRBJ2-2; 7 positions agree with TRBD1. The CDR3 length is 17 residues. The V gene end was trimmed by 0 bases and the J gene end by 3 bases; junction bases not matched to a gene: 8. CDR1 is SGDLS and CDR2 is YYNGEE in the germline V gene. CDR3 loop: CASSVGGTEDYTGELFF. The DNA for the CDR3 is TGTGCCAGCAGCGTAGGGGGGACAGAGGATTACACCGGGGAGCTGTTTTTT.

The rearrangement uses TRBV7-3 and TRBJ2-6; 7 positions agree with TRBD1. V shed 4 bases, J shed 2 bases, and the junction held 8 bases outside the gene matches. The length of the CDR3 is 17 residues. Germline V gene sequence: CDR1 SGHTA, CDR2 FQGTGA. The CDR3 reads CASSSPGQSAGANVLTF. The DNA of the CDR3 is TGTGCCAGCAGCTCTCCGGGACAGTCGGCTGGGGCCAACGTCCTGACTTTC. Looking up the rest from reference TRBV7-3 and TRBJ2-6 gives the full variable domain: GAGVSQTPSNKVTEKGKYVELRCDPISGHTALYWYRQSLGQGPEFLIYFQGTGAADDSGLPNDRFFAVRPEGSVSTLKIQRTERGDSAVYLCASSSPGQSAGANVLTFGAGSRLTVL.